This is a list of T cell receptor beta chains from one sample in a study. MiXCR, applied by TCRdb to the 5' RACE reads, yields one record per CDR3 protein. This sample carries about 23,000 distinct CDR3 sequences, 30% of them seen once, and the ten largest clones take around 2.3%. Specimen: tumor-infiltrating naive CD4+ T cells sorted from the breast tumor. The receptors originated from a female donor with breast cancer. CDR3s include the opening cysteine and the closing phenylalanine or tryptophan. A D gene is named only where the DNA matches it firmly. Expanded clones are given a class, and other clones once, few, many or no size at all.

-,TRBV7-9,TRBJ2-7,few,TGTGCCAGCAGCTTAGTAGTGGGAGGTAACGACGAGCAGTACTTC,CASSLVVGGNDEQYF
-,TRBV5-1,TRBJ1-1,medium-sized,TGCGCCAGCAGCTCGGGAATCCTGAACACTGAAGCTTTCTTT,CASSSGILNTEAFF
-,TRBV29-1,TRBJ2-1,medium-sized,TGCAGCGTTGCAAGTCAACCTCCAACCTACAATGAGCAGTTCTTC,CSVASQPPTYNEQFF
-,TRBV10-2,TRBJ1-1,many,TGCGCCACCCGGGCAGGGACACCGAACACTGAAGCTTTCTTT,CATRAGTPNTEAFF
-,TRBV6-1,TRBJ1-1,many,TGTGCCAGCAGTGAACCCCCAATCAGGGGAGGGAGAGCTTTCTTT,CASSEPPIRGGRAFF
TRBD1,TRBV28,TRBJ2-1,-,TGTGCCAGCAGTGTGACAGGGAATGAGCAGTTCTTC,CASSVTGNEQFF
-,TRBV7-9,TRBJ2-1,-,TGTGCCAGCAGCTTCGTAGCGGCTCGCTCCTACAATGAGCAGTTCTTC,CASSFVAARSYNEQFF
-,TRBV18,TRBJ2-7,-,TGTGCCAGCTCACCAATTCCCTTGGGCGAGCAGTACTTC,CASSPIPLGEQYF
-,TRBV30,TRBJ1-1,-,TGTGCCTGGAAAACAGGGACGAACACTGAAGCTTTCTTT,CAWKTGTNTEAFF
TRBD1,TRBV6-1,TRBJ1-5,-,TGTGCCAGCAGTGGGTCGGACAGGGGAAGCAATCAGCCCCAGCATTTT,CASSGSDRGSNQPQHF
-,TRBV20-1,TRBJ1-1,-,TGCGGTGCTCCCATAGGGATGAACACTGAAGCTTTCTTT,CGAPIGMNTEAFF
-,TRBV20-1,TRBJ2-1,-,TGCAGTGCTCTAGACAGGAGCTCCTACAATGAGCAGTTCTTC,CSALDRSSYNEQFF
-,TRBV30,TRBJ2-1,few,TGTGCCTGGGAGGGGGTAGCAGGGTCCTACAATGAGCAGTTCTTC,CAWEGVAGSYNEQFF
-,TRBV24-1,TRBJ2-1,many,TGTGCCACCAGTGTTTCGGGGTTCGATGAGCAGTTCTTC,CATSVSGFDEQFF
-,TRBV7-6,TRBJ2-1,-,TGTGCCAGCAGCTTAACGGCCGAGGTCGATGAGCAGTTCTTC,CASSLTAEVDEQFF
TRBD1,TRBV20-1,TRBJ1-5,medium-sized,TGCAGTGCTAGCCCCACAGGGGGGGTGGGTCAGCCCCAGCATTTT,CSASPTGGVGQPQHF
TRBD2,TRBV4-1,TRBJ2-3,-,TGCGCCAGCAGCCAACCGGGGGAGGGAGATACGCAGTATTTT,CASSQPGEGDTQYF
-,TRBV5-1,TRBJ1-1,-,TGCGCCGGCAGCTTGGACGGGAGCGGAACCGAAGCTTTCTTT,CAGSLDGSGTEAFF
TRBD2,TRBV5-1,TRBJ2-1,-,TGCGCCAGCGCCCTCACTAGCGGGAGGAATGAGCAGTTCTTC,CASALTSGRNEQFF
TRBD1,TRBV7-9,TRBJ2-1,-,TGTGCCACCAGTTTCAGACGACAGGGTACCTACAATGAGCAGCTCTTC,CATSFRRQGTYNEQLF
-,TRBV5-5,TRBJ2-3,-,TGTGCCAGCAGCTTGGACCAATACACCGATACGCAGTATTTT,CASSLDQYTDTQYF
TRBD1,TRBV4-1,TRBJ1-2,many,TGCGCCAGCAGACGAGGGACAGGGGGCAACTATGGCTACACCTTC,CASRRGTGGNYGYTF
-,TRBV6-5,TRBJ1-2,many,TGTGCCAGCAGTTACTCGGGAGGGGGTAGTGGCTACACCTTC,CASSYSGGGSGYTF
-,TRBV20-1,TRBJ1-4,-,TGCGGTGCTCCAGCCGCGGGTCCCAGTGAAAAACTGTTTTTT,CGAPAAGPSEKLFF
TRBD2,TRBV20-1,TRBJ2-7,once,TGCAGTGCTACCGGGACTAGCGGGAGGGCCCGCGACGAGCAGTACTTC,CSATGTSGRARDEQYF
TRBD2,TRBV15,TRBJ2-1,many,TGTGCCACCAGCAGAGAGGTTCCTAGCGGGACTATATACAATGAGCAGTTCTTC,CATSREVPSGTIYNEQFF
-,TRBV24-1,TRBJ2-1,-,TGTGCCACCAGTGACCATCCGGGAATTGAGCAGTTCTTC,CATSDHPGIEQFF
-,TRBV3-1,TRBJ1-6,few,TGTGCCAGCAGCCCGACAGTGGCGGGCTCACCCCTCCACTTT,CASSPTVAGSPLHF
TRBD2,TRBV29-1,TRBJ2-7,-,TGCAGCGTCGTCCCTAGCGGGAGGGCGGGCGAGCAGTACTTC,CSVVPSGRAGEQYF
-,TRBV20-1,TRBJ2-1,medium-sized,TGCAGTGCTAGAGATTACAAGTTAAGGTTCTTC,CSARDYKLRFF
-,TRBV12-3/TRBV12-4,TRBJ2-4,-,TGTGCCAGCCGTGGTCAGCTAGGCAAAAACATTCAGTACTTC,CASRGQLGKNIQYF
TRBD2,TRBV7-2,TRBJ2-7,many,TGTGCCAGCAGCTCGGGACTAGCGGGGGGTATGGAGCAGTACTTC,CASSSGLAGGMEQYF
-,TRBV6-5,TRBJ1-5,-,TGTGCCAGCAGTTCGACAGTGAATCAGCCCCAGCATTTT,CASSSTVNQPQHF
-,TRBV29-1,TRBJ1-4,-,TGCAGCGTTGAGAGTCAGAAAGGTGAAAGACTGTTTTTT,CSVESQKGERLFF
TRBD2,TRBV7-2,TRBJ2-1,medium-sized,TGTGCCAGCAGCCCAAGACTAGCGGGCTATGAGCAGTTCTTC,CASSPRLAGYEQFF
-,TRBV2,TRBJ2-1,-,TGTGCCGTCTTAGCCTCGAGTGTCTATGAGCAGTTCTTC,CAVLASSVYEQFF
TRBD1,TRBV29-1,TRBJ2-1,once,TGCAGCGAAACGGGACAGGTCTCCTACAATGAGCAGTTCTTC,CSETGQVSYNEQFF
TRBD1,TRBV3-1,TRBJ1-1,-,TGTGCCAGCAGCCTCGACAGGGGGACTGAAGCTTTCTTT,CASSLDRGTEAFF
-,TRBV6-5,TRBJ1-2,many,TGTGCCAGCAGAAAGATCTTCGAGGCCTATGGCTACACCTTC,CASRKIFEAYGYTF
-,TRBV7-7,TRBJ2-1,medium-sized,TGTGCCAGCAGCTCCTCTGAGGGGAATGAGCAGTTCTTC,CASSSSEGNEQFF
TRBD2,TRBV24-1,TRBJ2-1,-,TGTGCCACCAGTGATTCGGGCACCGGGACTACCTCCTACAATGAGCAGTTCTTC,CATSDSGTGTTSYNEQFF
-,TRBV6-1,TRBJ1-2,-,TGTGCCAGCAGTGGGAGAGGCCGTGGCTACACCTTC,CASSGRGRGYTF
TRBD1,TRBV7-2,TRBJ1-1,-,TGTGCCAGCAGCACCGGGACAGGGGTGCGAAACACTGAAGCTTTCTTT,CASSTGTGVRNTEAFF
-,TRBV3-1,TRBJ1-2,-,TGTGCCAGCAGCCTTACCCGGGCAAGGCAGGGCTATGGCTACACCTTC,CASSLTRARQGYGYTF
TRBD2,TRBV29-1,TRBJ2-5,-,TGCAGCGTTAGGACGGGGGGGCGGAGGAGCGGCCAAGAGACCCAGTACTTC,CSVRTGGRRSGQETQYF
TRBD1,TRBV11-2,TRBJ2-3,many,TGTGCCAGCAGCCGACAGGGGAGCACAGATACGCAGTATTTT,CASSRQGSTDTQYF
-,TRBV3-1,TRBJ2-7,many,TGTGCCAGCAGCCAAGGGGTTTTTGGGGCGCGATACTTC,CASSQGVFGARYF
-,TRBV4-1,TRBJ1-6,many,TGCGCCAGCAGCCAAGATCTAAGTTTAACAGGGTCATATTCACCCCTCCACTTT,CASSQDLSLTGSYSPLHF
-,TRBV20-1,TRBJ2-1,few,TGCAGTGCTAAACCTCTACTGGGATCCAATGAGCAGTTCTTC,CSAKPLLGSNEQFF
TRBD2,TRBV20-1,TRBJ2-5,-,TGCAGTGCTAGAGATCTAGCGGGAGGAATAGAGACCCAGTACTTC,CSARDLAGGIETQYF
TRBD1,TRBV5-4,TRBJ1-1,-,TGTGCCAGCAGATCTCAGGGGGCTACTGAAGCTTTCTTT,CASRSQGATEAFF
TRBD1,TRBV24-1,TRBJ2-1,medium-sized,TGTGCCACCAGTGATCAGCTCCCGGCCGGACAGGGGGCTACCTACAATGAGCAGTTCTTC,CATSDQLPAGQGATYNEQFF
TRBD2,TRBV5-1,TRBJ2-1,many,TGCGCCAGCAGCTTGTCCCTAGCGGGAGTAATTGAGCAGTTCTTC,CASSLSLAGVIEQFF
-,TRBV7-3,TRBJ2-1,many,TGTGCCAGCAGCTCCGGACAGTACAATGAGCAGTTCTTC,CASSSGQYNEQFF
-,TRBV20-1,TRBJ1-4,-,TGCAGTGCCGGAAATGAAAAACTGTTTTTT,CSAGNEKLFF